The present entry profiles one T cell receptor beta chain with its context. What this receptor recognizes is not known. No base-level quality is on record; no much larger clone is a single base apart. Measured from the cysteine to the phenylalanine, the CDR3 is 12 residues long. Of all the DNA, just the CDR3 is kept, 36 bases in frame from base 1. The V and J ends are trimmed by 4 bases and 6 bases, leaving 8 bases between them. Looking up the germline V gene yields CDR1 SGHVS and CDR2 FNYEAQ. These data are taken from a study of glioma-infiltrating T cells after dendritic cell vaccination (dated by TCRdb to about 2016). About the investigation overall: The cohort comprised approximately 15 glioblastoma patients from Phase I and II dendritic cell vaccination trials, 9 newly diagnosed and 6 with recurrent disease. Autologous tumor lysate-pulsed dendritic cell vaccination was administered to the patients between about 2003 and 2012. To make the vaccine, monocyte-derived dendritic cells were cultured for 6 to 8 days with IL-4 and GM-CSF and then pulsed overnight with autologous tumor lysate. Three intradermal dendritic cell vaccine injections were administered to patients at biweekly intervals in the arm below the axilla. Tumor-infiltrating lymphocyte content was quantified and tumor and blood repertoires were compared in dendritic cell-vaccinated glioblastoma patients by deep sequencing of TCR beta CDR3 regions. TCR sequencing metrics, including TIL content and tumor-blood repertoire overlap, were correlated with survival after dendritic cell vaccination.

Using the immunoSEQ assay, TCRB CDR3 regions were amplified from roughly 1.9 micrograms of genomic DNA, or from all available DNA when less than that was on hand. Multiplex PCR used 60 forward primers for TCR V beta segments and 13 reverse primers for J beta segments. Synthetic control templates were spiked into each sample at limiting dilution to estimate reads per starting template. Reads of 87 bp were generated by sequencing on the Illumina HiSeq System. The authors' analysis ran thus. PCR and sequencing errors were removed by merging closely related sequences with a nearest neighbor algorithm. TCR overlap was defined as the percentage of unique tumor TCR beta sequences that were also present in the same patient's peripheral blood. The clones in this table, taken by TCRdb from immuneACCESS, are in-frame only. Not every clone is retained; where verified, under half of the shortfall comes from an unresolved V gene, and the cause of the rest is unknown. V and J calls plus clone size are reproduced from that table; the DNA served to infer D and trimming. The sample contains more than 85,000 clones, under 90% of them found a single time. The ten most abundant clones make up 2.5% to 3.5% of the sample.

Selection of patients required sufficient residual fresh-frozen tumor tissue and over two years of available survival data. Molecular status otherwise varied across the glioblastoma patients, but none of them carried an isocitrate dehydrogenase mutation. PBMC were collected before vaccination, two weeks after the third vaccination, and at tumor progression when it occurred. The Qiagen DNeasy Blood extraction Kit was used to extract genomic DNA. General findings and caveats noted by the study authors: Higher estimated pretreatment TIL content predicted longer time to progression and overall survival after dendritic cell vaccination. No direct relationship between TCR clonality and survival was found, suggesting a diverse polyclonal response may matter. The cohort was small and heterogeneous, only a few patients had full blood and tumor sets, and even fewer had initial-recurrent tumor pairs. The response model built on TCR overlap across three groups was characterized as speculative, with prospective validation still needed.

Sequencing was performed on blood, taken before dendritic cell vaccination. This TCR came from a human donor with glioblastoma. The chain employs TRBV7-6 and TRBJ2-3; the D gene is perhaps TRBD2, on 5 matching bases. CDR3 region: CASSSSSDTQYF. At the DNA level, the sequence is TGTGCCAGCAGCTCCTCTAGCGATACGCAGTATTTT.